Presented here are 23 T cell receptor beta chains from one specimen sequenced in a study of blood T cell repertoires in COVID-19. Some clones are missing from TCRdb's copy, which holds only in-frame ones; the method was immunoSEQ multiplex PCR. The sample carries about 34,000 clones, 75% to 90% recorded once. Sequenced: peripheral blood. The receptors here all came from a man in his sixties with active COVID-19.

DNA of the CDR3: TGTGCCACTCAGGGTTATGAAAAACTGTTTTTT. Protein sequence: CATQGYEKLFF. This chain links TRBV2 with TRBJ1-4, with D possibly being TRBD1 (5 bases). Germline V gives CDR1 SNHLY, CDR2 FYNNEI. The CDR3 length is 11 residues. V shed 10 bases and J shed 6 bases, with 9 bases lying between them.

CDR3 sequence reads: CASSDRAGYTF. In nucleotides, the CDR3 is TGTGCCAGCAGTGACAGGGCGGGCTACACCTTC. The V and J genes are TRBV6-1 and TRBJ1-2; possible D gene TRBD1, 5 bases. V lost 3 bases, J lost 8 bases, and 7 bases lay in between. This CDR3 region has 11 residues. CDR1 and CDR2 (germline): MNHNS, SASEGT.

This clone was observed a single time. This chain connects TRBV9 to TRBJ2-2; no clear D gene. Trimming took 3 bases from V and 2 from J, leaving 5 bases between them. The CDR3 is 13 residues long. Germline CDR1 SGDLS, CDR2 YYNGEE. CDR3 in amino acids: CASSALNTGELFF. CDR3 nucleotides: TGTGCCAGCAGCGCACTAAACACCGGGGAGCTGTTTTTT.

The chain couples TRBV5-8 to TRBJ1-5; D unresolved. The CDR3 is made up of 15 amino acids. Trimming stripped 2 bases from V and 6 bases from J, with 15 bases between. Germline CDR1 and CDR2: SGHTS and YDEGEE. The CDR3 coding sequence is TGTGCCAGCAGCTTCCACCCCACGTCTAGTCAGCCCCAGCATTTT. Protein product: CASSFHPTSSQPQHF.

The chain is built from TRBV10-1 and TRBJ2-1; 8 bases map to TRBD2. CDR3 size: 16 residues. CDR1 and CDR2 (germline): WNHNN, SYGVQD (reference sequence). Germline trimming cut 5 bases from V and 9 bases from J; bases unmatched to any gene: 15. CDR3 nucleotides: TGCGCCAGCAGTCCTTACCCGGGACTAGGGAGGGGTGAGCAGTTCTTC. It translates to CASSPYPGLGRGEQFF.

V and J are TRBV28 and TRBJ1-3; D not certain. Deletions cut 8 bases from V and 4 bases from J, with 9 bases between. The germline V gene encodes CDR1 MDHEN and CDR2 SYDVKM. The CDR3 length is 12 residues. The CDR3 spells CASQVVGNTIYF. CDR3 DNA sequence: TGTGCCAGCCAGGTCGTGGGAAACACCATATATTTT.

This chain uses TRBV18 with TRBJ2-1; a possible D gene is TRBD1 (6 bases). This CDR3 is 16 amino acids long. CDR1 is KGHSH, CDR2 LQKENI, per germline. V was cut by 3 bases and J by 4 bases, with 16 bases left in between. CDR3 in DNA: TGTGCCAGCTCACCGGGTTTAAGGGGGATATACAATGAGCAGTTCTTC. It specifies CASSPGLRGIYNEQFF.

CDR3 bases: TGTGCCAGCAGCGTCCGGACTAGCGGGGGGACAAACTACGAGCAGTACTTC. Protein product: CASSVRTSGGTNYEQYF. The rearrangement uses TRBV7-9 and TRBJ2-7; 14 nucleotides align to TRBD2. The CDR3 length is 17 residues. Germline V gene lookup returns CDR1 SEHNR and CDR2 FQNEAQ (reference sequence). The V gene end was trimmed by 5 bases and the J gene end by 3 bases; junction bases not matched to a gene: 9.

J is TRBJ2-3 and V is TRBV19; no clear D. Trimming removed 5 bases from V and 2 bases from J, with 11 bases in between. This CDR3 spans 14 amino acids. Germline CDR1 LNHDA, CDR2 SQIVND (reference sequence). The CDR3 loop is CASSPRGHTDTQYF. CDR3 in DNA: TGTGCCAGTAGTCCCCGCGGCCACACAGATACGCAGTATTTT.

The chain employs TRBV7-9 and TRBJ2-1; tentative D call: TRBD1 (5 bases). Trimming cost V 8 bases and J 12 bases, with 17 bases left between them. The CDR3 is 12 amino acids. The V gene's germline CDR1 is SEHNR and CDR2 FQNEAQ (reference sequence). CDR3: CASSQGLPAQFF. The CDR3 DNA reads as TGTGCCAGCTCCCAGGGTTTGCCTGCGCAGTTCTTC.

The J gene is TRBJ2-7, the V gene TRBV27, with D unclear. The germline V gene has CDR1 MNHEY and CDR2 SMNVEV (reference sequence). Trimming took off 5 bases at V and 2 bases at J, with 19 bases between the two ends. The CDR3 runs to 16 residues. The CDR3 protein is CASSPRPPQDTYEQYF. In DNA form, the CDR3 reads TGTGCCAGCAGTCCCCGTCCTCCGCAGGATACCTACGAGCAGTACTTC.

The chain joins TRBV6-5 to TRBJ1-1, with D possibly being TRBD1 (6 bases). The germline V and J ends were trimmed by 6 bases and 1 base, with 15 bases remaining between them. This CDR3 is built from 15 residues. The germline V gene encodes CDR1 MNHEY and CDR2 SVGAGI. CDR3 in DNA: TGTGCCAGCAGCATCCACAGGGCCTCGAACACTGAAGCTTTCTTT. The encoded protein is CASSIHRASNTEAFF.

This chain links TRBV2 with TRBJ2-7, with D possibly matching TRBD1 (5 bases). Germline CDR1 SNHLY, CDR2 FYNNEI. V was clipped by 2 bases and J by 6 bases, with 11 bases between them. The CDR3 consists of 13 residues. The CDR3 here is CASSERRVGEQYF. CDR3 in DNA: TGTGCCAGCAGTGAACGCAGGGTCGGCGAGCAGTACTTC. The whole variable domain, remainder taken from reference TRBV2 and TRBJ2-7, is EPEVTQTPSHQVTQMGQEVILRCVPISNHLYFYWYRQILGQKVEFLVSFYNNEISEKSEIFDDQFSVERPDGSNFTLKIRSTKLEDSAMYFCASSERRVGEQYFGPGTRLTVT.

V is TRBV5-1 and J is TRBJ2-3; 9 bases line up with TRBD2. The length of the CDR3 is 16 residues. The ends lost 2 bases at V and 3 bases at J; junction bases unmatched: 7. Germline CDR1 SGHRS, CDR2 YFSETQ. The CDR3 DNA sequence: TGCGCCAGCAGCTTATCCCCGGGACTAGCAACAGATACGCAGTATTTT. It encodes CASSLSPGLATDTQYF.

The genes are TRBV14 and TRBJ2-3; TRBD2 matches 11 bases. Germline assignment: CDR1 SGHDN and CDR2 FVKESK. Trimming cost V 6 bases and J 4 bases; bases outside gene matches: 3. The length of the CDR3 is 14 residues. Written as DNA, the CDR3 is TGTGCCAGCAGACTAGCGGGAGCCCCAGATACGCAGTATTTT. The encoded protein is CASRLAGAPDTQYF.

As DNA, the CDR3 is TGCGCCAGCAGCTTGGCCGGTCTAGCGGGAGCAGATACGCAGTATTTT. Translation: CASSLAGLAGADTQYF. J is TRBJ2-3 and V is TRBV5-1, with 10 nucleotides matching TRBD2. The CDR3 is made up of 16 amino acids. Germline trimming cut 0 bases from V and 4 bases from J; bases unmatched to any gene: 5. Per the germline V gene, CDR1 is SGHRS and CDR2 is YFSETQ. Full variable domain (rest looked up from reference TRBV5-1 and TRBJ2-3): KAGVTQTPRYLIKTRGQQVTLSCSPISGHRSVSWYQQTPGQGLQFLFEYFSETQRNKGNFPGRFSGRQFSNSRSEMNVSTLELGDSALYLCASSLAGLAGADTQYFGPGTRLTVL.

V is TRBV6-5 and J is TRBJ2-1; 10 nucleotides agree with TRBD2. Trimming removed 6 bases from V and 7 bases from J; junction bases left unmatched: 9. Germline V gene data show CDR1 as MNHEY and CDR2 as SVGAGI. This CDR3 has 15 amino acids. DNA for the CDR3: TGTGCCAGCAGACCGCTAGCGGGAGTGGGTAATGAGCAGTTCTTC. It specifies CASRPLAGVGNEQFF.

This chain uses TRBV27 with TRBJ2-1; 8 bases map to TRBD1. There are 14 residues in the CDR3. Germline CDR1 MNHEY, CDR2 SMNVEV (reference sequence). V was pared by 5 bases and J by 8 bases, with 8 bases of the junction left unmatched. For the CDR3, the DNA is TGTGCCAGCAGTCGCAGGGGGCTTACAGATGAGCAGTTCTTC. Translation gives CASSRRGLTDEQFF.

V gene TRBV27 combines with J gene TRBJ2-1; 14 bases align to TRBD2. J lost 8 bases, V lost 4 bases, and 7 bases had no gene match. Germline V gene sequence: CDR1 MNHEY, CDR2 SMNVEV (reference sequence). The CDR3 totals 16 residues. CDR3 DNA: TGTGCCAGCAGTTCACCCGGGACTAGCGGGAGCGATGAGCAGTTCTTC. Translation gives CASSSPGTSGSDEQFF.

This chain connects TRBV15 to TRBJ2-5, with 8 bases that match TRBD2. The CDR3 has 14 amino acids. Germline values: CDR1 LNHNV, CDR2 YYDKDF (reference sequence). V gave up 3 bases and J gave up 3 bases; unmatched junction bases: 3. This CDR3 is CATSSLGGEETQYF. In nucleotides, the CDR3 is TGTGCCACCAGCAGCCTCGGGGGGGAAGAGACCCAGTACTTC.

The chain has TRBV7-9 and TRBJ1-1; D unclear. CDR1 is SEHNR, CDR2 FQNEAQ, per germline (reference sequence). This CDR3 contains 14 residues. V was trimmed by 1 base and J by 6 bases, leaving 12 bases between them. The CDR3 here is CASSLVMTLSEAFF. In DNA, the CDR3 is TGTGCCAGCAGCTTAGTGATGACATTATCTGAAGCTTTCTTT.

The CDR3 loop is CSVEPLSGRVEQYF. CDR3 DNA sequence: TGCAGCGTTGAACCGTTAAGCGGGAGGGTCGAGCAGTACTTC. The chain carries TRBV29-1 and TRBJ2-7; TRBD2 matches 10 bases. V lost 2 bases and J lost 6; bases outside the gene matches: 7. The CDR3 totals 14 residues. Looked up from germline, CDR1 is SQVTM and CDR2 is ANQGSEA.

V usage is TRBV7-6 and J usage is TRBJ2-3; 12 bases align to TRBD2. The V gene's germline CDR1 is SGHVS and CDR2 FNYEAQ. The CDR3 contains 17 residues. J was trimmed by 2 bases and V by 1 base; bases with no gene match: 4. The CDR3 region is CASSLDLAGGSTDTQYF. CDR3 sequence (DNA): TGTGCCAGCAGCTTAGACCTAGCGGGAGGGTCCACAGATACGCAGTATTTT.